This T cell receptor beta chain was captured in a study of CD8 T cells in ankylosing spondylitis. Study-wide results and limits: Characteristic of ankylosing spondylitis blood, it appeared, was a TCR beta motif comprising about eight highly homologous variants.

TCRdb passed the 5' RACE reads through MiXCR, listing each CDR3 protein once. The top ten clones hold under 7.5% of a sample with 500,000 to 550,000 distinct CDR3 sequences, 9.5% to 15% of them seen once. This CDR3 has 16 amino acids. V was pared by 2 bases and J by 1 base, with 14 bases between. Germline V lookup: CDR1 SNHLY, CDR2 FYNNEI. Of note for this clonotype: Its antigen is unknown.

Sequenced material: blood, either unsorted or a sorted T cell fraction (not recorded which). This clonotype was sampled from a male donor with ankylosing spondylitis. The J gene is TRBJ2-5, the V gene TRBV2; D is uncertain. The DNA of the CDR3 is TGTGCCAGCAGTGAATTGATTAGGGTCGGCCAAGAGACCCAGTACTTC. Translation gives CASSELIRVGQETQYF.